Listed below are T cell receptor beta chains from one sample, sequenced in a study of CD8 T cells in Susac syndrome. TCRdb used MiXCR to reprocess the immunoSEQ multiplex PCR reads, holding one entry per CDR3 protein. The table lists about 69,000 distinct CDR3 sequences, around 95% of them singletons. The specimen was CD8+ T cells from PBMCs. Receptors originate from a human donor in good health. Each CDR3 is given with its conserved first and last residue. D genes are given only for firm matches. The size field is filled for only some rows; it gives once, few, many or a size class.

>TRBJ2-7|NA|NA|TRBV7-9
TGTGCCAGCAGCTTAGTTGGGCAGACTAATTGGGAGCAGTACTTC
CASSLVGQTNWEQYF
>TRBJ2-5|NA|TRBD2|TRBV28
TGTGCCAGCGGAGCGGGGGGGCAAGAGACCCAGTACTTC
CASGAGGQETQYF
>TRBJ1-5|NA|NA|TRBV7-9
TGTGCCAGCAGCTTAGGGACAGTAAGCAATCAGCCCCAGCATTTT
CASSLGTVSNQPQHF
>TRBJ2-1|NA|NA|TRBV6-4
TGTGCCAGCAGTGACTCAGCAGGGCGGAGTGAGCAGTTCTTC
CASSDSAGRSEQFF
>TRBJ2-1|NA|NA|TRBV2
TGTGCCAGCAGTGACAGGGGCAATGAGCAGTTCTTC
CASSDRGNEQFF
>TRBJ1-6|NA|TRBD1|TRBV7-3
TGTGCCAGCAGCGCCGTGCCCAACAGGGGAGGAAATTCACCCCTCCACTTT
CASSAVPNRGGNSPLHF
>TRBJ1-5|NA|NA|TRBV24-1
TGTGCCACCAGTGAACGCGGGACCTCGGTCGATCAGCCCCAGCATTTT
CATSERGTSVDQPQHF
>TRBJ1-2|NA|NA|TRBV7-9
TGTGCCAGCAGGCAATGGGCTAACTATGGCTACACCTTC
CASRQWANYGYTF
>TRBJ2-1|NA|TRBD2|TRBV7-8
TGTGCCAGCAGCTTATCCGGGACTAGCGGTAATGAGCAGTTCTTC
CASSLSGTSGNEQFF
>TRBJ2-2|once|TRBD2|TRBV28
TGTGCCAGCAGTTTAGAAACTAGCGACCCCACCGGGGAGCTGTTTTTT
CASSLETSDPTGELFF
>TRBJ2-1|NA|NA|TRBV15
TGTGCCACCACCCCCGGGGTCCGCTCCTACAATGAGCAGTTCTTC
CATTPGVRSYNEQFF
>TRBJ1-5|NA|NA|TRBV4-1
TGCGCCAGCAGCCCCTCGAGGGTCCCCAATCAGCCCCAGCATTTT
CASSPSRVPNQPQHF
>TRBJ2-2|NA|NA|TRBV30
TGTGCCTCTGGAGGGATTGGAGTTTCCGGGGAGCTGTTTTTT
CASGGIGVSGELFF
>TRBJ2-7|NA|TRBD1|TRBV14
TGTGCCAGCAGCCAAGACGGGGACAGGGCAAAGCATTCCTACGAGCAGTACTTC
CASSQDGDRAKHSYEQYF
>TRBJ2-7|NA|NA|TRBV7-9
TGTGCCAGCAGCTTATCACTCTCGGGGACCTACGAGCAGTACTTC
CASSLSLSGTYEQYF